The clone carrying this TCR beta chain was seen a few times. Its antigen remains unknown. The sample originates from a study of T-cell reconstitution after alpha-beta-depleted transplantation in children. Study-wide results and caveats: There were reportedly several hundred expanded graft clones from which alpha-beta T cells came about two months after transplant. At day 60, the high TCRbeta diversity found in some patients originated from recipient T cells and thymic progenitors that had survived. T-cell numbers and diversity one year post-transplant derived largely from freshly generated T cells.

Preparation of the TCRbeta library used unique molecular identifiers. MiXCR, applied by TCRdb to the PCR reads, yields one record per CDR3 protein. The sample contains hundreds of thousands of distinct CDR3 sequences, about 12% of which appear only once. This CDR3 contains 15 residues. V dropped 5 bases and J dropped 6; count of bases not matched to a gene: 8. Germline V CDR1 and CDR2: MNHEY, SVGAGI. The receptor comes from a girl aged 2 to 10 with congenital amegakaryocytic thrombocytopenia, due to receive a stem cell transplant. The J gene is TRBJ2-7, the V gene TRBV6-5; 12 nucleotides align to TRBD2. Specimen: PBMCs, collected before TCRalphabeta/CD19-depleted stem cell transplant. This CDR3 reads CASSTLAGGPPEQYF. CDR3 nucleotides: TGTGCCAGCAGTACTCTAGCGGGAGGGCCGCCCGAGCAGTACTTC.